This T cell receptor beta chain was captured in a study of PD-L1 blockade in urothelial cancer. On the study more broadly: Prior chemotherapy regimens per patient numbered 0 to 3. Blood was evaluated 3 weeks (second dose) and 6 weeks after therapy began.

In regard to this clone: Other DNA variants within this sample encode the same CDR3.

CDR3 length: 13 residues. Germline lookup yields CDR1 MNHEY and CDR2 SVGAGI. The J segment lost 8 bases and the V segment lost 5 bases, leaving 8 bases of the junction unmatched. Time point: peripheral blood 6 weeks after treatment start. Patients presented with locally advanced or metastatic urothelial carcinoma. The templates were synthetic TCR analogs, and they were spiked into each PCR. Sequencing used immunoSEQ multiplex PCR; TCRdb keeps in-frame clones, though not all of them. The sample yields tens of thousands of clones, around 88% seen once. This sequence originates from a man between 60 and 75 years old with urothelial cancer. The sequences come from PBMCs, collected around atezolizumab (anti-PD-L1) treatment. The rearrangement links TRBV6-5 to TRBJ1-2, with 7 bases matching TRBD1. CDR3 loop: CASSADRVGGYTF. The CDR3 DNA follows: TGTGCCAGCAGTGCCGACAGGGTGGGGGGCTACACCTTC.